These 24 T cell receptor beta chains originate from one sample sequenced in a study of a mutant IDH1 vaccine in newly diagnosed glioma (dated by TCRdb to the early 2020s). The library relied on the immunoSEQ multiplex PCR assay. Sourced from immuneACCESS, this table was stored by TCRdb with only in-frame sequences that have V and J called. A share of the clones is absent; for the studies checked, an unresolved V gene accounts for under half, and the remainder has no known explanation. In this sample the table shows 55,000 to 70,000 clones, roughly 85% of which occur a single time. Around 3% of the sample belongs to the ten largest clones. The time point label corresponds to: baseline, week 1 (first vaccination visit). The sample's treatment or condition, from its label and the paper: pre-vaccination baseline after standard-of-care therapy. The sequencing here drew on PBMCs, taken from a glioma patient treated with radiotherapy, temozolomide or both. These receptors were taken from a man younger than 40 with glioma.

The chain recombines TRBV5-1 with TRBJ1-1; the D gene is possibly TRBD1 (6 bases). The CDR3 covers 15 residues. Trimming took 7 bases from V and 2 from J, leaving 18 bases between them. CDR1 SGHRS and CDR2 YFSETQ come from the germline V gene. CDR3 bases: TGCGCCAGCCCCCGGCCGGGGGCCCCTAACACTGAAGCTTTCTTT. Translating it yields CASPRPGAPNTEAFF.

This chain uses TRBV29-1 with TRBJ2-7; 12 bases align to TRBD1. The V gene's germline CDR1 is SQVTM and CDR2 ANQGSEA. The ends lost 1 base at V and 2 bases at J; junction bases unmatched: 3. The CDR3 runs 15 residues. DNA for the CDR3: TGCAGCGTTGAAGGCCGGGACAGGGGGCCCTACGAGCAGTACTTC. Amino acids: CSVEGRDRGPYEQYF.

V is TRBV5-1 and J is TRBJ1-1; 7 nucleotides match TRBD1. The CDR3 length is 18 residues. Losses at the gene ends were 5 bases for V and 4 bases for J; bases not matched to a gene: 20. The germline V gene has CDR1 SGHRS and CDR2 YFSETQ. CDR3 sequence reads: CASRTLPGTVLRFTEAFF. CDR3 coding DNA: TGCGCCAGCAGAACCCTTCCCGGGACAGTCCTCAGGTTCACTGAAGCTTTCTTT.

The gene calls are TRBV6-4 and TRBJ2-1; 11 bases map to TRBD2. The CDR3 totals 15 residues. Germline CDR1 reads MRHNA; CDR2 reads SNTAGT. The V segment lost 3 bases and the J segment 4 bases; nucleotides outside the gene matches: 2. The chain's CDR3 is CASSEIAGGYNEQFF. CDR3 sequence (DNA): TGTGCCAGCAGTGAAATAGCGGGGGGGTACAATGAGCAGTTCTTC.

DNA of the CDR3: TGTGCCAGCAGCCGAGCAGACTACGAGCAGTACTTC. Residues: CASSRADYEQYF. The genes are TRBV7-9 and TRBJ2-7; D ambiguous. V lost 5 bases and J 3 bases, leaving 8 bases between the germline ends. There are 12 residues in the CDR3. CDR1 and CDR2 from the germline V gene are SEHNR and FQNEAQ (reference sequence). The variable domain in full, completed from reference TRBV7-9 and TRBJ2-7, reads DTGVSQNPRHKITKRGQNVTFRCDPISEHNRLYWYRQTLGQGPEFLTYFQNEAQLEKSRLLSDRFSAERPKGSFSTLEIQRTEQGDSAMYLCASSRADYEQYFGPGTRLTVT.

CDR3 in DNA: TGTGCCAGCAGTGAGGCAGGGTGGAATCAGCCCCAGCATTTT. It encodes CASSEAGWNQPQHF. This chain connects TRBV25-1 to TRBJ1-5, with a tentative D call TRBD1 (5 bases). CDR3 length equals 14 residues. Germline V CDR1 and CDR2: MGHDK, SYGVNS. The germline V and J ends were trimmed by 3 bases and 4 bases, with 10 bases remaining between them.

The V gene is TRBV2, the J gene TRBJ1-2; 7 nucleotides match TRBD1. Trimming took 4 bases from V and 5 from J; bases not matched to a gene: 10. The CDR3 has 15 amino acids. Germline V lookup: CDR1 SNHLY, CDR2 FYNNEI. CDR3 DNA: TGTGCCAGCAGTGTAGGGGGGACAGCCTCATATGGCTACACCTTC. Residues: CASSVGGTASYGYTF. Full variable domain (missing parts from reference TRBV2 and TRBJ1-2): EPEVTQTPSHQVTQMGQEVILRCVPISNHLYFYWYRQILGQKVEFLVSFYNNEISEKSEIFDDQFSVERPDGSNFTLKIRSTKLEDSAMYFCASSVGGTASYGYTFGSGTRLTVV.

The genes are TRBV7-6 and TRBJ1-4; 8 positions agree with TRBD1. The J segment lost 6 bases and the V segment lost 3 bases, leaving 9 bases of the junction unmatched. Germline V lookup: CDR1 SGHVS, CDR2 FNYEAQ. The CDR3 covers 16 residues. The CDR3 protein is CASSFDWTGTDEKLFF. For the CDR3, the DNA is TGTGCCAGCAGCTTCGACTGGACAGGGACGGATGAAAAACTGTTTTTT.

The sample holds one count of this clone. The CDR3, as DNA: TGTGCCAGCATACCGGGACCAAGCTCCTACGAGCAGTACTTC. Protein: CASIPGPSSYEQYF. V usage is TRBV6-1 and J usage is TRBJ2-7, with D perhaps assigned TRBD1 or TRBD2 (5 bases each). Germline CDR1 reads MNHNS; CDR2 reads SASEGT. The CDR3 consists of 14 residues. With 7 bases removed from V and 0 bases from J, the gap between germline ends came to 13 bases.

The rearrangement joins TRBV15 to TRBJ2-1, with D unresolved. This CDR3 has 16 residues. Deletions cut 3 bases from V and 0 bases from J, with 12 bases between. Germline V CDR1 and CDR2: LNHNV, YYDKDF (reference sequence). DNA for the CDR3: TGTGCCACCAGCAGTTTTGCCTTAAGCTCCTACAATGAGCAGTTCTTC. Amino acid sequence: CATSSFALSSYNEQFF.

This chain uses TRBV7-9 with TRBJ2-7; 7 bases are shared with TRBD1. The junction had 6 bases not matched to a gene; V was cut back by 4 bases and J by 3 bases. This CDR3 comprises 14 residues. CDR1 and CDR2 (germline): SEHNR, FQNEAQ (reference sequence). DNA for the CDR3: TGTGCCAGCAGCTCGCCTGGACAGGTCTACGAGCAGTACTTC. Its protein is CASSSPGQVYEQYF.

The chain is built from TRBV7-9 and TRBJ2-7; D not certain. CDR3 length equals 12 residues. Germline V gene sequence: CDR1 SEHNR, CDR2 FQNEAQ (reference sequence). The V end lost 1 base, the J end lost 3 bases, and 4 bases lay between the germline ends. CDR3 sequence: CASSLVGYEQYF. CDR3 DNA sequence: TGTGCCAGCAGCTTAGTGGGCTACGAGCAGTACTTC. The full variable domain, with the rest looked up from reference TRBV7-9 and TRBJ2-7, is DTGVSQNPRHKITKRGQNVTFRCDPISEHNRLYWYRQTLGQGPEFLTYFQNEAQLEKSRLLSDRFSAERPKGSFSTLEIQRTEQGDSAMYLCASSLVGYEQYFGPGTRLTVT.

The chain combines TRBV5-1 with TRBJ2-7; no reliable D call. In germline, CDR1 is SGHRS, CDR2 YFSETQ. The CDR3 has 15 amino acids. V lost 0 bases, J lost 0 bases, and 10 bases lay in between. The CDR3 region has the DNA TGCGCCAGCAGCTTGGACCCGGGCAACTCCTACGAGCAGTACTTC. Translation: CASSLDPGNSYEQYF.

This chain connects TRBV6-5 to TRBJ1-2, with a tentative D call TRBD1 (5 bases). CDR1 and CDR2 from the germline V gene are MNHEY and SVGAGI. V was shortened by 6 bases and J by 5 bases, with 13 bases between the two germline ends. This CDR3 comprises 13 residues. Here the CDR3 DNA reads TGTGCCAGCAGGGGGTGGGGGGATTATGGCTACACCTTC. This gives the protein CASRGWGDYGYTF.

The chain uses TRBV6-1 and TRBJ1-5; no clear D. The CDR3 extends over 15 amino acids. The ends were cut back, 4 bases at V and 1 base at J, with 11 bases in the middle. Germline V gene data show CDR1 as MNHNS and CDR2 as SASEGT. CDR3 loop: CASSVGVGSNQPQHF. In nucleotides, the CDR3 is TGTGCCAGCAGTGTCGGGGTTGGGAGCAATCAGCCCCAGCATTTT.

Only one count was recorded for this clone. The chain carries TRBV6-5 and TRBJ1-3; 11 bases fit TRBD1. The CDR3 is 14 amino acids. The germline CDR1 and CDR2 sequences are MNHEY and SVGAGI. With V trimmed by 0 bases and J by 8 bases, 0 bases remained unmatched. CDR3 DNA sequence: TGTGCCAGCAGTTACTCGGGACAGGGGGACACCATATATTTT. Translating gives CASSYSGQGDTIYF.

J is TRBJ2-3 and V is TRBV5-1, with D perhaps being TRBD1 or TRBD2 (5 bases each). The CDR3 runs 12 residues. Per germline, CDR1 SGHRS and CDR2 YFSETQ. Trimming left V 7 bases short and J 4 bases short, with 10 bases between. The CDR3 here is CASSGSPDTQYF. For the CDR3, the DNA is TGCGCCAGCTCAGGGAGCCCAGATACGCAGTATTTT.

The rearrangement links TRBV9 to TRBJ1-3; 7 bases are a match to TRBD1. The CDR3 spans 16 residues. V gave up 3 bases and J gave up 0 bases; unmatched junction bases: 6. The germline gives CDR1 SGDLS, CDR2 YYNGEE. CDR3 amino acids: CASSGRTGNSGNTIYF. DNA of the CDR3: TGTGCCAGCAGCGGCCGGACAGGCAACTCTGGAAACACCATATATTTT.

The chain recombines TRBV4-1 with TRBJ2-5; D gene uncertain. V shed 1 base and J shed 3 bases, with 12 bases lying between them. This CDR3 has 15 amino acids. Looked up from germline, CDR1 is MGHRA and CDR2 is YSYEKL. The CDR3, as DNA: TGCGCCAGCAGCCAAGGCTGGGTCAGAGAAGAGACCCAGTACTTC. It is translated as CASSQGWVREETQYF.

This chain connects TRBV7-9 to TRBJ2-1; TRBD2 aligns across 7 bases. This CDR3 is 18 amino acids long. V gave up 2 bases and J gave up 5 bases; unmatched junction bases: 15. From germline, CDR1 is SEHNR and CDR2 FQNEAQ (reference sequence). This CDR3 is CASSLTGGTRSINNEQFF. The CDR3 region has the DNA TGTGCCAGCAGCTTAACGGGGGGAACACGGTCAATAAACAATGAGCAGTTCTTC. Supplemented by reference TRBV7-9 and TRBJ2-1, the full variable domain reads DTGVSQNPRHKITKRGQNVTFRCDPISEHNRLYWYRQTLGQGPEFLTYFQNEAQLEKSRLLSDRFSAERPKGSFSTLEIQRTEQGDSAMYLCASSLTGGTRSINNEQFFGPGTRLTVL.

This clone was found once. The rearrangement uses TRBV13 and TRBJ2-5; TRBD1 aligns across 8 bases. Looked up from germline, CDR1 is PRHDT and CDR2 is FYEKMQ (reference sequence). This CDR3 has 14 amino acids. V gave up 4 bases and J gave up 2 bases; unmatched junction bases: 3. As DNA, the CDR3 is TGTGCCAGCAGCTCGGGACAGGCGCAAGAGACCCAGTACTTC. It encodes CASSSGQAQETQYF.

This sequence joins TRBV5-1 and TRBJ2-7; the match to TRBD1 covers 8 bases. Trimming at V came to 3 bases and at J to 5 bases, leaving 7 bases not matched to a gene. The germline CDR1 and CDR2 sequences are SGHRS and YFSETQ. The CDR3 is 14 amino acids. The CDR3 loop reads CASSSGQGIHEQYF. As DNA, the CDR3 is TGCGCCAGCAGCTCAGGACAGGGTATCCACGAGCAGTACTTC.

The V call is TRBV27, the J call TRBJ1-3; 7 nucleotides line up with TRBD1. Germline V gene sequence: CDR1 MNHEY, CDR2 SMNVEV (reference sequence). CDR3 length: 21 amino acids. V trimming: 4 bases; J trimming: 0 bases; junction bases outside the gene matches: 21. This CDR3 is CASSSSPPGQLSFRSGNTIYF. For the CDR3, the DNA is TGTGCCAGCAGTTCATCTCCACCGGGACAGCTCAGTTTCCGCTCTGGAAACACCATATATTTT.

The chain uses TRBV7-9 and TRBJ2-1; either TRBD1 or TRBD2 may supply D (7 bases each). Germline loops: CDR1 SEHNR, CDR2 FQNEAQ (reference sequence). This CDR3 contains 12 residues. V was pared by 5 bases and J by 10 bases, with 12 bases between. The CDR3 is CASSSGTVEQFF. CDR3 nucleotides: TGTGCCAGCAGCAGCGGGACAGTGGAGCAGTTCTTC.